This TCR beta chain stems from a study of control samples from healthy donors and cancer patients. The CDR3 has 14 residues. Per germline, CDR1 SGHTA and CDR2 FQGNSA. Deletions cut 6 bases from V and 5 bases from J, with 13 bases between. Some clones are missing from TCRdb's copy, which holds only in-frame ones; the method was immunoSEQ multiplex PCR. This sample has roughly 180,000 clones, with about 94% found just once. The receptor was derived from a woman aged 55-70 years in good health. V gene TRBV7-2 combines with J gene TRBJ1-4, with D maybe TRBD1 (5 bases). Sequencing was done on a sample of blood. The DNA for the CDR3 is TGTGCCAGCAGTCGGGACGTAATCAATGAAAAACTGTTTTTT. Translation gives CASSRDVINEKLFF.